One sample yielded the 32 T cell receptor beta chains listed below, sequenced in a study of cytomegalovirus exposure and HLA in healthy donors. Primers: 60 Vbeta forward and 13 Jbeta reverse. This table comes from immunoSEQ multiplex PCR, and its TCRdb copy is limited to in-frame clones, with some not included. The sample yields around 150,000 clones, about 82% seen once. Sequencing was done on a sample of PBMCs. The receptors originated from a woman in her forties in good health and CMV-seropositive.

The chain employs TRBV5-4 and TRBJ2-1; D possibly corresponds to TRBD2 (7 bases). This CDR3 is 16 amino acids long. V was cut by 0 bases and J by 6 bases, with 16 bases left in between. CDR1 is SGHNT, CDR2 YYREEE, per germline (reference sequence). This CDR3 is CASSLAGAGHPNEQFF. CDR3 sequence (DNA): TGTGCCAGCAGCTTGGCCGGAGCGGGACACCCCAATGAGCAGTTCTTC.

The J gene is TRBJ2-5, the V gene TRBV7-9; TRBD2 is a possible D gene (6 bases). The CDR3 spans 14 residues. Germline CDR1 is SEHNR and CDR2 is FQNEAQ (reference sequence). Trimming cost V 1 base and J 2 bases, with 8 bases left between them. Here the CDR3 reads CASSLGAGQETQYF. The CDR3 DNA reads TGTGCCAGCAGCTTAGGCGCGGGACAAGAGACCCAGTACTTC.

The chain uses TRBV11-1 and TRBJ2-3, with 12 nucleotides matching TRBD2. Trimming took 5 bases from V and 3 from J; bases not matched to a gene: 15. Germline lookup yields CDR1 SGHAT and CDR2 FQDESV (reference sequence). CDR3 length: 19 residues. The CDR3 is CASSPPSGRAGYRTDTQYF. CDR3 DNA: TGTGCCAGCAGCCCACCTAGCGGGAGGGCCGGATATAGAACAGATACGCAGTATTTT.

This clone has only one observation. The chain joins TRBV6-1 to TRBJ2-1; 14 bases agree with TRBD2. The CDR3 is 15 amino acids. Germline CDR1 MNHNS, CDR2 SASEGT. Trimming cost V 10 bases and J 8 bases; bases outside gene matches: 10. Here the CDR3 reads CATAAGTSGGYEQFF. For the CDR3, the DNA is TGTGCCACCGCTGCCGGGACTAGCGGGGGATATGAGCAGTTCTTC.

The chain links TRBV4-1 to TRBJ1-3; no reliable D call. Germline CDR1 reads MGHRA; CDR2 reads YSYEKL. V was pared by 3 bases and J by 3 bases, with 6 bases between. This CDR3 has 13 residues. CDR3 DNA: TGCGCCAGCAGCCAGACTGGTGGAAACACCATATATTTT. It codes for CASSQTGGNTIYF.

Only one count was recorded for this clone. V gene TRBV7-2 combines with J gene TRBJ2-1; 8 nucleotides match TRBD1. The germline gives CDR1 SGHTA, CDR2 FQGNSA. The junction had 7 bases not matched to a gene; V was cut back by 5 bases and J by 10 bases. The CDR3 totals 13 residues. CDR3 DNA sequence: TGTGCCAGCAGCCAAAGCCACAGGGGGGAGCAGTTCTTC. Amino acids: CASSQSHRGEQFF. Filled out from reference TRBV7-2 and TRBJ2-1, the complete variable domain reads GAGVSQSPSNKVTEKGKDVELRCDPISGHTALYWYRQSLGQGLEFLIYFQGNSAPDKSGLPSDRFSAERTGGSVSTLTIQRTQQEDSAVYLCASSQSHRGEQFFGPGTRLTVL.

V and J are TRBV18 and TRBJ1-1, with D possibly being TRBD1 (6 bases). Looked up from germline, CDR1 is KGHSH and CDR2 is LQKENI. V was trimmed by 6 bases and J by 6 bases, leaving 17 bases between them. The CDR3 has 14 residues. The CDR3, as DNA: TGTGCCAGCTCCCGGACCCGACAGGAGGCTGAAGCTTTCTTT. Its translation: CASSRTRQEAEAFF.

This rearrangement joins TRBV19 to TRBJ1-5; D gene ambiguous. The V gene's germline CDR1 is LNHDA and CDR2 SQIVND (reference sequence). V was pared by 10 bases and J by 0 bases, with 10 bases between. The CDR3 totals 13 residues. The DNA for the CDR3 is TGTGCCACCACAGAGTATAGCAATCAGCCCCAGCATTTT. Translated, it gives CATTEYSNQPQHF.

The rearrangement links TRBV7-9 to TRBJ2-3, with 8 bases aligning to TRBD2. V shed 0 bases, J shed 7 bases, and the junction held 9 bases outside the gene matches. This CDR3 contains 16 residues. CDR1 and CDR2 from the germline V gene are SEHNR and FQNEAQ (reference sequence). CDR3 in amino acids: CASSLASAGGLNTQYF. CDR3 DNA: TGTGCCAGCAGCTTAGCGTCGGCGGGAGGTCTGAATACGCAGTATTTT.

The J gene is TRBJ2-7, the V gene TRBV6-1; tentatively, D is TRBD1 (6 bases). Germline CDR1 is MNHNS and CDR2 is SASEGT. V was pared by 3 bases and J by 0 bases, with 12 bases between. CDR3 size: 15 residues. The CDR3 is CASSDTGYSSYEQYF. The CDR3 coding sequence is TGTGCCAGCAGTGACACAGGGTATAGCTCCTACGAGCAGTACTTC.

This clone was seen more than once but under ten times. The chain couples TRBV19 to TRBJ1-1; D possibly corresponds to TRBD1 (6 bases). The CDR3 totals 12 residues. The V gene's germline CDR1 is LNHDA and CDR2 SQIVND (reference sequence). V lost 9 bases and J lost 1, with 9 bases in between. CDR3 amino acids: CARPGQNTEAFF. For the CDR3, the DNA is TGTGCCAGACCGGGACAGAACACTGAAGCTTTCTTT.

The chain joins TRBV6-5 to TRBJ1-1; 10 nucleotides match TRBD1. V was clipped by 6 bases and J by 5 bases; unmatched bases: 6. The CDR3 loop spans 14 amino acids. The V gene's germline CDR1 is MNHEY and CDR2 SVGAGI. This CDR3 is CASRPGQGRTEAFF. The CDR3 DNA sequence: TGTGCCAGCAGACCGGGACAGGGGAGGACTGAAGCTTTCTTT.

The chain joins TRBV9 to TRBJ2-3, with D possibly matching TRBD2 (7 bases). Germline lookup yields CDR1 SGDLS and CDR2 YYNGEE. CDR3 length: 16 amino acids. V was clipped by 5 bases and J by 2 bases, with 18 bases between them. The CDR3 sequence: CASSWGGLEPTDTQYF. CDR3 DNA: TGTGCCAGCAGTTGGGGGGGCCTGGAGCCCACAGATACGCAGTATTTT.

The V and J genes are TRBV6-6 and TRBJ1-5, with D uncertain. There are 14 residues in the CDR3. Germline loops: CDR1 MNHNY, CDR2 SVGAGI (reference sequence). Trimming removed 7 bases from V and 0 bases from J, with 10 bases in between. The CDR3 DNA reads TGTGCCAGCAACGGAGCGGCTAGCAATCAGCCCCAGCATTTT. It is translated as CASNGAASNQPQHF.

The chain couples TRBV28 to TRBJ2-7; D gene unclear. V dropped 6 bases and J dropped 3 bases, with 15 bases sitting between them. There are 14 residues in the CDR3. Per germline, CDR1 MDHEN and CDR2 SYDVKM. The CDR3 reads CASSLTDRFYEQYF. CDR3 nucleotide sequence: TGTGCCAGCAGCCTAACCGATCGTTTCTACGAGCAGTACTTC.

This chain uses TRBV30 with TRBJ1-4, with 7 bases identical to TRBD1. CDR3 length equals 12 residues. V was pared by 0 bases and J by 8 bases, with 0 bases of the junction left unmatched. Germline V gene sequence: CDR1 GTSNPN, CDR2 SVGIG (reference sequence). The CDR3 DNA follows: TGTGCCTGGAGTGTACAGGGGGAAAAACTGTTTTTT. This codes for CAWSVQGEKLFF.

In its sample, this clone was seen once. The chain carries TRBV9 and TRBJ1-3; no firm D call. Germline assignment: CDR1 SGDLS and CDR2 YYNGEE. V lost 7 bases, J lost 4 bases, and 9 bases lay in between. The length of the CDR3 is 12 residues. CDR3 DNA sequence: TGTGCCAGCGGAGTTTGGGGAAACACCATATATTTT. Its translation is CASGVWGNTIYF.

The chain is built from TRBV2 and TRBJ1-5, with 9 bases identical to TRBD1. Germline CDR1 reads SNHLY; CDR2 reads FYNNEI. This CDR3 is built from 14 residues. The V segment lost 6 bases and the J segment 7 bases; nucleotides outside the gene matches: 7. In DNA form, the CDR3 reads TGTGCCAGCAGAGCACAGGGGGCAGGGCAGCCCCAGCATTTT. Residues: CASRAQGAGQPQHF.

The V call is TRBV5-6, the J call TRBJ2-7; 10 bases are shared with TRBD1. The CDR3 runs to 16 residues. The J segment lost 3 bases and the V segment lost 4 bases, leaving 10 bases of the junction unmatched. Germline V gene data show CDR1 as SGHDT and CDR2 as YYEEEE. The CDR3 DNA follows: TGTGCCAGCAGCCGCGGAAGGGGACAGGGGTACTACGAGCAGTACTTC. Translating gives CASSRGRGQGYYEQYF.

The gene calls are TRBV27 and TRBJ2-7, with 7 bases lining up with TRBD1. The junction had 8 bases not matched to a gene; V was cut back by 6 bases and J by 6 bases. Per germline, CDR1 MNHEY and CDR2 SMNVEV (reference sequence). This CDR3 is 13 amino acids long. CDR3 sequence: CASRYLTGLEQYF. The CDR3 bases are TGTGCCAGCAGGTATCTGACAGGGCTCGAGCAGTACTTC.

The rearrangement joins TRBV25-1 to TRBJ1-4, with D perhaps matching TRBD1 (6 bases). V dropped 3 bases and J dropped 10 bases, with 15 bases sitting between them. From germline, CDR1 is MGHDK and CDR2 SYGVNS. CDR3 size: 14 residues. The CDR3 DNA reads as TGTGCCAGCAGTGACAGACAGGTTGTGGGAAAACTGTTTTTT. This translates into CASSDRQVVGKLFF.

The V gene is TRBV6-6, the J gene TRBJ1-6; D gene ambiguous. This CDR3 is 15 amino acids long. In germline, CDR1 is MNHNY, CDR2 SVGAGI (reference sequence). The V gene lost 2 bases and the J gene lost 7 bases, with 12 bases spanning the gap. CDR3 sequence: CASSYPRDINSPLHF. CDR3 DNA: TGTGCCAGCAGTTACCCCCGAGACATCAATTCACCCCTCCACTTT.

The rearrangement links TRBV28 to TRBJ2-1, with TRBD1 identical over 9 bases. This CDR3 is 16 amino acids long. The germline CDR1 and CDR2 sequences are MDHEN and SYDVKM. Trimming cost V 4 bases and J 2 bases; bases outside gene matches: 6. This CDR3 is CASSSSGTGTYNEQFF. The DNA for the CDR3 is TGTGCCAGCAGTTCATCCGGGACAGGGACCTACAATGAGCAGTTCTTC.

The rearrangement joins TRBV19 to TRBJ2-3, with D tentatively TRBD1 (5 bases). Per the germline V gene, CDR1 is LNHDA and CDR2 is SQIVND (reference sequence). V was pared by 5 bases and J by 1 base, with 7 bases between. The CDR3 has 13 residues. The DNA of the CDR3 is TGTGCCAGTAGTGGCAGGGGCACAGATACGCAGTATTTT. This codes for CASSGRGTDTQYF.

V usage is TRBV4-2 and J usage is TRBJ2-3; 9 bases align to TRBD1. Germline loops: CDR1 LGHNA, CDR2 YNFKEQ. The CDR3 spans 17 residues. V dropped 4 bases and J dropped 7; count of bases not matched to a gene: 15. The CDR3 sequence: CASSLQPGQGVENTQYF. Here the CDR3 DNA reads TGTGCCAGCAGCCTCCAGCCGGGACAGGGAGTTGAAAATACGCAGTATTTT.

The chain is built from TRBV7-8 and TRBJ1-2; possible D gene TRBD1, 5 bases. Between the trimmed V and J ends, which lost 5 bases and 7 bases, there was a span of 14 bases. Germline V CDR1 and CDR2: SGHVS, FQNEAQ. This CDR3 is 13 amino acids long. CDR3 residues: CASSGTEAGGYTF. Written as DNA, the CDR3 is TGTGCCAGCAGCGGGACGGAAGCGGGTGGCTACACCTTC.

The table lists this clone with a count of one. The chain uses TRBV5-8 and TRBJ2-5; TRBD2 is a possible D gene (6 bases). CDR1 is SGHTS, CDR2 YDEGEE, per germline. Trimming left V 0 bases short and J 7 bases short, with 10 bases between. This CDR3 is built from 13 residues. CDR3 nucleotide sequence: TGTGCCAGCAGCTTGGCCGACGGGGGGACCCAGTACTTC. Residues: CASSLADGGTQYF.

The V and J genes are TRBV5-4 and TRBJ2-5; TRBD1 is a possible D gene (5 bases). Germline CDR1 SGHNT, CDR2 YYREEE (reference sequence). The CDR3 length is 15 residues. The ends were cut back, 4 bases at V and 3 bases at J, with 16 bases in the middle. CDR3 in DNA: TGTGCCAGCAGCCGGGTACTAAAGGGGAAAGAGACCCAGTACTTC. This codes for CASSRVLKGKETQYF.

This clone occurred a few times. V usage is TRBV6-5 and J usage is TRBJ1-1; TRBD1 matches at 9 bases. Germline CDR1 and CDR2: MNHEY and SVGAGI. With V trimmed by 4 bases and J by 1 base, 7 bases remained unmatched. CDR3 length: 16 residues. The CDR3 nucleotides are TGTGCCAGCAGTTCCCGACAGGGGGTGCCGAACACTGAAGCTTTCTTT. It specifies CASSSRQGVPNTEAFF.

To note about this clone: The junction does not match germline at one end; this may be a read error. The chain combines TRBV7-9 with TRBJ1-2; D is ambiguous. This CDR3 region has 14 residues. The germline CDR1 and CDR2 sequences are SEHNR and FQNEAQ (reference sequence). CDR3 amino acids: CANSLASANYGYTF. The CDR3 DNA reads as TGTGCCAACAGCTTAGCGAGTGCTAACTATGGCTACACCTTC.

The chain combines TRBV14 with TRBJ2-1; no definite D call. The CDR3 length is 17 residues. V lost 0 bases and J lost 5, with 17 bases in between. CDR1 is SGHDN, CDR2 FVKESK, per germline. CDR3 nucleotides: TGTGCCAGCAGCCAAGAACGAATGGCTAGTTACCACAATGAGCAGTTCTTC. It yields the protein CASSQERMASYHNEQFF.

The chain carries TRBV28 and TRBJ2-3; 9 bases match TRBD2. In germline, CDR1 is MDHEN, CDR2 SYDVKM. The CDR3 contains 16 residues. Trimming at V came to 7 bases and at J to 2 bases, leaving 10 bases not matched to a gene. The CDR3 reads CASTKGLAGSTDTQYF. DNA for the CDR3: TGTGCCAGCACCAAGGGGCTAGCGGGGTCCACAGATACGCAGTATTTT.